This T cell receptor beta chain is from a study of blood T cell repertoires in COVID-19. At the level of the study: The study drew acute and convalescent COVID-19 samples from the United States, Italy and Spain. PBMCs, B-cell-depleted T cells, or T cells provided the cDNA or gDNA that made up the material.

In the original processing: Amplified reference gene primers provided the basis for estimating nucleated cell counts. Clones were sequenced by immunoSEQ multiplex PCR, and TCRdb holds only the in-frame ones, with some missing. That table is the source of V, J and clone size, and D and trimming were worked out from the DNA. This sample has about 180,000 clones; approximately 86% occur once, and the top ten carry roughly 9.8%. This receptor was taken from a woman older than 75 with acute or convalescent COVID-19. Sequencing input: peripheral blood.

The CDR3 sequence: CASSPDRGRAEAFF. The CDR3 DNA is TGTGCCAGCAGCCCGGACAGGGGGCGGGCTGAAGCTTTCTTT. The chain employs TRBV27 and TRBJ1-1; 11 nucleotides line up with TRBD1. Germline CDR1 and CDR2: MNHEY and SMNVEV (reference sequence). The trim removed 6 bases at V and 6 bases at J, leaving 6 bases unmatched. The CDR3 sequence is 14 residues long.